Shown below are 27 T cell receptor beta chains from a single sample sequenced in a study of radiation and T cells in renal cell carcinoma. Generated by immunoSEQ multiplex PCR, the TCRdb table keeps only in-frame clones and is missing some. In the table there are 150,000 or so clones, about 87% of which are singletons. Time point reported: blood 4 weeks post-SBRT, at nephrectomy. Treatment defined: 15 Gy SBRT to primary tumor, nephrectomy 4 weeks later. This specimen consisted of blood, obtained from a patient whose treatment included radiotherapy and nephrectomy. The receptors come from a woman between 45 and 65 years old with renal cell carcinoma.

This clone has only a few counts. The genes are TRBV6-1 and TRBJ1-1, with TRBD1 matching 9 bases. There are 15 residues in the CDR3. Trimming at V came to 10 bases and at J to 0 bases, leaving 9 bases not matched to a gene. The germline gives CDR1 MNHNS, CDR2 SASEGT. In nucleotides, the CDR3 is TGTGCCACCCGGGGACAGGGCGGCATGAACACTGAAGCTTTCTTT. This gives the protein CATRGQGGMNTEAFF.

The table lists this clone with a few counts. The gene calls are TRBV16 and TRBJ1-5, with unresolved D. The germline V gene encodes CDR1 KGHSY and CDR2 FQNENV. This CDR3 spans 12 amino acids. Trimming cost V 0 bases and J 10 bases, with 7 bases left between them. The DNA of the CDR3 is TGTGCCAGCAGCCAATCATCACAACCCCAGCATTTT. Translated: CASSQSSQPQHF.

This chain uses TRBV10-3 with TRBJ2-5, with 10 bases fitting TRBD2. J gave up 3 bases and V 3 bases, and 22 bases lay outside the gene matches. In germline, CDR1 is ENHRY, CDR2 SYGVKD. This CDR3 spans 21 amino acids. The CDR3 region has the DNA TGTGCCATCAGTGAAACCCTACCTGATCTCAGCGGGGGGGCCGGGAAAGAGACCCAGTACTTC. Amino acid sequence: CAISETLPDLSGGAGKETQYF.

The chain has TRBV7-6 and TRBJ2-7; TRBD2 agrees at 10 bases. Trimming took 5 bases from V and 3 from J; bases not matched to a gene: 4. The CDR3 is 14 residues long. Germline V CDR1 and CDR2: SGHVS, FNYEAQ. The CDR3, as DNA: TGTGCCAGCAGCCTGGTAGCGGGGGGCTACGAGCAGTACTTC. Its protein product is CASSLVAGGYEQYF.

This clone appeared once. The V call is TRBV19, the J call TRBJ1-6, with 10 bases lining up with TRBD1. The CDR3 spans 15 residues. The trim removed 7 bases at V and 5 bases at J, leaving 5 bases unmatched. Germline CDR1 LNHDA, CDR2 SQIVND (reference sequence). The CDR3 sequence: CASTLTGGHNSPLHF. The CDR3 DNA sequence: TGTGCCAGTACTCTGACAGGGGGCCATAATTCACCCCTCCACTTT.

V gene TRBV29-1 combines with J gene TRBJ2-7; D unclear. Germline V gives CDR1 SQVTM, CDR2 ANQGSEA. The CDR3 consists of 11 residues. Between the trimmed V and J ends, which lost 4 bases and 2 bases, there was a span of 6 bases. The CDR3 protein is CSVAGTYEQYF. The CDR3 DNA is TGCAGCGTTGCCGGCACCTACGAGCAGTACTTC.

This chain connects TRBV6-4 to TRBJ2-1; 8 bases line up with TRBD1. With 2 bases clipped from V and 6 bases from J, the junction kept 6 bases outside the gene matches. Germline CDR1 is MRHNA and CDR2 is SNTAGT. This CDR3 is built from 15 residues. This CDR3 is CASSDPPRGLNEQFF. CDR3 sequence (DNA): TGTGCCAGCAGTGACCCCCCCAGGGGGCTCAATGAGCAGTTCTTC.

The genes are TRBV7-9 and TRBJ2-5, with TRBD1 as a possible D gene (6 bases). V was trimmed by 5 bases and J by 5 bases, leaving 12 bases between them. Germline assignment: CDR1 SEHNR and CDR2 FQNEAQ (reference sequence). The CDR3 runs 13 residues. CDR3 region: CASSNWGRETQYF. The DNA of the CDR3 is TGTGCCAGCAGCAACTGGGGGCGGGAGACCCAGTACTTC.

The CDR3 protein is CATSGQGLAKNIQYF. CDR3 DNA: TGTGCCACCTCCGGACAGGGCCTAGCCAAAAACATTCAGTACTTC. The chain couples TRBV19 to TRBJ2-4; 8 positions match TRBD1. Unmatched junction bases numbered 8, after V lost 10 bases and J lost 0 bases. The germline V gene has CDR1 LNHDA and CDR2 SQIVND (reference sequence). There are 15 residues in the CDR3.

The genes are TRBV9 and TRBJ2-3; perhaps D is TRBD1 or TRBD2 (6 bases each). CDR3 length: 15 amino acids. The germline gives CDR1 SGDLS, CDR2 YYNGEE. Trimming took 4 bases from V and 6 from J, leaving 18 bases between them. This chain's CDR3 is CASSKRTDSGDTQYF. DNA of the CDR3: TGTGCCAGCAGCAAGAGAACGGACAGCGGGGATACGCAGTATTTT.

The chain has TRBV19 and TRBJ1-2, with 7 bases aligning to TRBD1. The CDR3 spans 13 residues. V gave up 7 bases and J gave up 7 bases; unmatched junction bases: 9. Germline assignment: CDR1 LNHDA and CDR2 SQIVND (reference sequence). In DNA form, the CDR3 reads TGTGCCAGTATTTCGACAGGGACTTTTGGCTACACCTTC. It is translated as CASISTGTFGYTF.

The gene calls are TRBV5-8 and TRBJ1-5, with TRBD1 as a possible D gene (5 bases). The CDR3 covers 15 residues. CDR1 is SGHTS, CDR2 YDEGEE, per germline. The germline V and J ends were trimmed by 0 bases and 6 bases, with 13 bases remaining between them. CDR3 in amino acids: CASSLGRERSQPQHF. The DNA for the CDR3 is TGTGCCAGCAGCTTGGGCAGGGAAAGAAGTCAGCCCCAGCATTTT.

This sequence joins TRBV5-5 and TRBJ2-5; 8 nucleotides agree with TRBD1. CDR1 is SGHKS and CDR2 is YYEKEE in the germline V gene (reference sequence). Germline trimming cut 4 bases from V and 4 bases from J; bases unmatched to any gene: 12. The CDR3 runs to 16 residues. Written as DNA, the CDR3 is TGTGCCAGCAGCCCCCCCTTGGGACAGGAGGGAGAGACCCAGTACTTC. It yields the protein CASSPPLGQEGETQYF.

The J gene is TRBJ2-5, the V gene TRBV11-2; D is possibly TRBD2 (6 bases). Germline V lookup: CDR1 SGHAT, CDR2 FQNNGV. CDR3 size: 14 residues. V was pared by 3 bases and J by 2 bases, with 10 bases between. CDR3 sequence (DNA): TGTGCCAGCAGCTTTAACGGAGGGCAAGAGACCCAGTACTTC. Protein sequence: CASSFNGGQETQYF.

The chain uses TRBV29-1 and TRBJ2-5; 11 bases agree with TRBD2. With V trimmed by 6 bases and J by 2 bases, 5 bases remained unmatched. Germline values: CDR1 SQVTM, CDR2 ANQGSEA. This CDR3 has 14 residues. CDR3 DNA sequence: TGCAGCGTCGGAAGACTAGCGGGACAAGAGACCCAGTACTTC. Its protein is CSVGRLAGQETQYF.

This clone was seen once. V and J are TRBV7-9 and TRBJ2-7; the D is unclear. The CDR3 runs to 13 residues. The V end was cut by 5 bases, the J end by 4 bases, with 12 bases between. CDR1 is SEHNR, CDR2 FQNEAQ, per germline (reference sequence). This CDR3 is CASSEPNEYEQYF. The CDR3 DNA is TGTGCCAGCAGCGAACCGAACGAATACGAGCAGTACTTC.

The chain is built from TRBV6-1 and TRBJ2-3, with 8 bases identical to TRBD2. J lost 6 bases, V lost 3 bases, and 11 bases had no gene match. Germline loops: CDR1 MNHNS, CDR2 SASEGT. There are 16 residues in the CDR3. The CDR3 bases are TGTGCCAGCAGTGACGGGCTAGCGGGCCGCCTGGATACGCAGTATTTT. Residues: CASSDGLAGRLDTQYF.

The chain uses TRBV19 and TRBJ1-1; D gene unclear. The CDR3 has 15 amino acids. The germline gives CDR1 LNHDA, CDR2 SQIVND (reference sequence). V was trimmed by 3 bases and J by 0 bases, leaving 11 bases between them. CDR3 in DNA: TGTGCCAGTAGTATCGGTGGTACGATGAACACTGAAGCTTTCTTT. As protein: CASSIGGTMNTEAFF.

With respect to this clone: The limits of the CDR3 on the DNA are not certain, so only TCRdb's listed CDR3 is given. This sequence joins TRBV9 and TRBJ2-7; the table's D call of TRBD2 was not tested on the DNA. Germline assignment: CDR1 SGDLS and CDR2 YYNGEE. The CDR3 region is 21 residues in length, termini included. CDR3 in amino acids: CASSPGILRAVLRAGSSEQYF.

The chain recombines TRBV6-6 with TRBJ1-1; no definite D call. V was trimmed by 5 bases and J by 6 bases, leaving 10 bases between them. CDR3 length: 12 residues. The germline CDR1 and CDR2 sequences are MNHNY and SVGAGI (reference sequence). CDR3 nucleotides: TGTGCCAGCAGTCTGGAGGGTGCTGAAGCTTTCTTT. This gives the protein CASSLEGAEAFF.

This clone occurred once. V and J are TRBV7-8 and TRBJ1-1, with D possibly being TRBD1 (5 bases). Per the germline V gene, CDR1 is SGHVS and CDR2 is FQNEAQ. Trimming removed 10 bases at V and 2 bases at J, with 20 bases between. This CDR3 has 15 residues. This CDR3 is CATSQWQGPNTEAFF. The CDR3 coding sequence is TGTGCCACCTCCCAATGGCAGGGTCCCAACACTGAAGCTTTCTTT.

As concerns this clone: Other DNA sequences of this sample code for an identical CDR3. This chain connects TRBV5-1 to TRBJ2-5; TRBD2 matches 12 bases. The germline V gene has CDR1 SGHRS and CDR2 YFSETQ. V lost 5 bases and J lost 1; bases outside the gene matches: 3. This CDR3 region has 15 residues. The CDR3 sequence is CASSPSGGAQETQYF. For the CDR3, the DNA is TGCGCCAGCAGTCCTAGCGGGGGGGCCCAAGAGACCCAGTACTTC.

This sequence joins TRBV5-1 and TRBJ2-1; 10 nucleotides match TRBD2. The CDR3 extends over 16 amino acids. The V gene's germline CDR1 is SGHRS and CDR2 YFSETQ. Trimming took 4 bases from V and 9 from J; bases not matched to a gene: 13. CDR3 sequence: CASSPSLAGGLVEQFF. The CDR3 bases are TGCGCCAGCAGCCCGTCTTTAGCGGGGGGATTGGTTGAGCAGTTCTTC.

This chain uses TRBV10-2 with TRBJ2-3, with D possibly TRBD1 on 6 matching bases. This CDR3 is 14 amino acids long. Germline CDR1 WSHSY, CDR2 SAAADI. Deletions cut 6 bases from V and 2 bases from J, with 12 bases between. CDR3 sequence (DNA): TGCGCCAGCAGAAACGGACAGAACACAGATACGCAGTATTTT. Amino acids: CASRNGQNTDTQYF.

Here the CDR3 reads CASRQTSGGETQYF. CDR3 nucleotides: TGTGCCAGTAGGCAGACTAGCGGGGGCGAGACCCAGTACTTC. The chain has TRBV19 and TRBJ2-5, with 12 bases identical to TRBD2. This CDR3 has 14 residues. CDR1 and CDR2 from the germline V gene are LNHDA and SQIVND (reference sequence). V lost 6 bases, J lost 5 bases, and 4 bases stayed unmatched.

The chain has TRBV6-4 and TRBJ1-1; D may be TRBD1 (6 bases). Germline loops: CDR1 MRHNA, CDR2 SNTAGT. V was pared by 6 bases and J by 0 bases, with 14 bases between. CDR3 length equals 15 residues. CDR3 sequence (DNA): TGTGCCAGCAGAGTGGACAGTTTCATGAACACTGAAGCTTTCTTT. Translated: CASRVDSFMNTEAFF.

The rearrangement links TRBV6-1 to TRBJ1-5; D unclear. This CDR3 contains 14 residues. Trimming removed 1 base at V and 7 bases at J, with 11 bases between. Germline lookup yields CDR1 MNHNS and CDR2 SASEGT. CDR3 residues: CASSEGGRGQPQHF. The CDR3 DNA reads TGTGCCAGCAGTGAAGGGGGTAGAGGGCAGCCCCAGCATTTT.